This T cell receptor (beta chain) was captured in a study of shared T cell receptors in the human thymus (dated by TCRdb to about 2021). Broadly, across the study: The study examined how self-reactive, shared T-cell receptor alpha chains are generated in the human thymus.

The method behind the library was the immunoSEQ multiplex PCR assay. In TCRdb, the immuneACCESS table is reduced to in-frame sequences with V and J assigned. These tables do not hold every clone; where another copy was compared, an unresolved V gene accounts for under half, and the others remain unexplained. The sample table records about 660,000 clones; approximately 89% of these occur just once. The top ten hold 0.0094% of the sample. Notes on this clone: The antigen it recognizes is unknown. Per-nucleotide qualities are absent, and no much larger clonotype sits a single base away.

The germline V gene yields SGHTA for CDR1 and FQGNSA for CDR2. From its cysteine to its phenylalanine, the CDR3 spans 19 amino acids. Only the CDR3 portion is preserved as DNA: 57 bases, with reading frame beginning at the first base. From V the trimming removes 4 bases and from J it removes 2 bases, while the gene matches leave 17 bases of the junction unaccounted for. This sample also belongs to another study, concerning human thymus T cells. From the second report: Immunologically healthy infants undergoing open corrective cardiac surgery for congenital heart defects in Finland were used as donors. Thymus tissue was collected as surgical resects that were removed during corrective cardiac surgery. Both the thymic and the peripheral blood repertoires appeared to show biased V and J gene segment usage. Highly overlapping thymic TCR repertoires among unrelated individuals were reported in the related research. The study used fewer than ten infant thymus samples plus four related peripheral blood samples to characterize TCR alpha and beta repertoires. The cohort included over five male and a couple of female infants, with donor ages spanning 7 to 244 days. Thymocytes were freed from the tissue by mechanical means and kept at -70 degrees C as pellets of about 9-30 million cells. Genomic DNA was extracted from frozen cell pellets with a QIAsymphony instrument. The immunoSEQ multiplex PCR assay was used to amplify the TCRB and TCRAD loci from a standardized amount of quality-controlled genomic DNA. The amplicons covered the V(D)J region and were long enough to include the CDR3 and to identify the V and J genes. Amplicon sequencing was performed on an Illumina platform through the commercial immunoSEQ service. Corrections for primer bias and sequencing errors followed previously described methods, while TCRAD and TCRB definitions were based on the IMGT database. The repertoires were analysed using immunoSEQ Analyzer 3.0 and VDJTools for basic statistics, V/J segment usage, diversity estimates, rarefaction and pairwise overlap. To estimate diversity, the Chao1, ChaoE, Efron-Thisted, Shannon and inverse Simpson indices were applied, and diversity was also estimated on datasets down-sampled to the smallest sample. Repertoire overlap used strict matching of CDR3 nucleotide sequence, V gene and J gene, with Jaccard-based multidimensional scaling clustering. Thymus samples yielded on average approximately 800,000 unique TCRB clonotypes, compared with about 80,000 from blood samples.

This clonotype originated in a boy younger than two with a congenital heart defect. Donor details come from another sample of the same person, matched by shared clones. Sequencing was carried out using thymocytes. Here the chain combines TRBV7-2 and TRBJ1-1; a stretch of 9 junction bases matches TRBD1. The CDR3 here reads CASSSDVVWTGETNTEAFF. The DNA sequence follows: TGTGCCAGCAGCTCCGACGTCGTTTGGACAGGGGAAACTAACACTGAAGCTTTCTTT.